One and the same sample provided the 24 T cell receptor beta chains below, sequenced in a study of blood T cells in healthy people across ages (dated by TCRdb to about 2015). The library relied on 5' RACE. Instrument used: Illumina HiSeq 2500. The second PCR ran for about 6 to 12 cycles and used a J-beta primer mix along with a sample-barcoded 5' primer. TCRdb reprocessing: public reads trimmed at Q25 with fastp, clones called with MiXCR, in-frame beta chains kept. CDR3 protein sequences are deduplicated, and each keeps its most common genes and DNA. This sample gives approximately 850,000 distinct CDR3 sequences in total; 58% of them show up just once. The biggest ten clones account for approximately 20% of the sample. Sample: blood. These receptors originate from a man aged 30-40 years in good health.

The chain couples TRBV29-1 to TRBJ2-7, with D uncertain. Trimming left V 4 bases short and J 4 bases short, with 11 bases between. Germline loops: CDR1 SQVTM, CDR2 ANQGSEA. CDR3 length: 12 amino acids. The CDR3 protein is CSVGRDKYEQYF. Here the CDR3 DNA reads TGCAGCGTTGGGCGCGATAAGTACGAGCAGTACTTC.

The V gene is TRBV6-2 or TRBV6-3, the J gene TRBJ2-1, with TRBD2 matching 8 bases. Germline V gene data show CDR1 as MNHEY and CDR2 as SVGEGT. The CDR3 is 16 amino acids. Trimming at V came to 5 bases and at J to 8 bases, leaving 14 bases not matched to a gene. CDR3 in amino acids: CASSPLAGKDFDEQFF. The CDR3 DNA follows: TGTGCCAGCAGTCCCTTAGCGGGGAAAGATTTCGATGAGCAGTTCTTC.

The chain recombines TRBV7-2 with TRBJ2-5, with a possible D match to TRBD2 (5 bases). CDR3 size: 15 residues. V was cut by 5 bases and J by 11 bases, with 24 bases left in between. Germline V gives CDR1 SGHTA, CDR2 FQGNSA. The CDR3 protein is CASSPLGSGPSEQYF. The CDR3 nucleotides are TGTGCCAGCAGCCCCCTGGGCAGCGGCCCTTCAGAGCAGTACTTC.

This clonotype was observed a few times. The chain uses TRBV29-1 and TRBJ2-5; the D gene is possibly TRBD1 (5 bases). The end of the DNA aligns better with TRBJ2-7, so the J call may be wrong. CDR3 length: 14 amino acids. Germline V gene sequence: CDR1 SQVTM, CDR2 ANQGSEA. The CDR3 loop is CSVEQAGREDEQYF. The CDR3 DNA reads TGCAGCGTTGAACAGGCAGGCAGGGAAGACGAGCAGTACTTC.

This clonotype was found a few times. The rearrangement links TRBV11-2 to TRBJ2-3; 7 bases match TRBD2. Germline lookup yields CDR1 SGHAT and CDR2 FQNNGV. Losses at the gene ends were 5 bases for V and 4 bases for J; bases not matched to a gene: 9. The CDR3 runs to 15 residues. CDR3 nucleotide sequence: TGTGCCAGCAGCCTTAGGAGCGGGATCCCAGATACGCAGTATTTT. Its translation: CASSLRSGIPDTQYF.

This rearrangement joins TRBV29-1 to TRBJ1-3; D not certain. CDR3 length: 12 residues. CDR1 is SQVTM and CDR2 is ANQGSEA in the germline V gene. Trimming pared 7 bases from V and 2 bases from J, leaving 9 bases between. The DNA for the CDR3 is TGCAGCGGATTGAAAACTGGAAACACCATATATTTT. The encoded protein is CSGLKTGNTIYF.

The chain employs TRBV2 and TRBJ2-1; TRBD1 is a possible D gene (5 bases). The CDR3 totals 14 residues. V was shortened by 8 bases and J by 2 bases, with 13 bases between the two germline ends. The germline V gene encodes CDR1 SNHLY and CDR2 FYNNEI. The DNA of the CDR3 is TGTGCCAGCGGCAGGGTGGTGGCCTACAATGAGCAGTTCTTC. It codes for CASGRVVAYNEQFF.

The CDR3 DNA reads as TGCGCCAGCAGCCAGGCTCACGAGCGGGTCAACTACTATGGCTACACCTTC. This encodes CASSQAHERVNYYGYTF. This sequence joins TRBV4-3 and TRBJ1-2; unclear D gene. V lost 3 bases and J lost 3, with 20 bases in between. Germline values: CDR1 LGHNA, CDR2 YSLEER. The CDR3 has 17 residues.

V usage is TRBV10-3 and J usage is TRBJ1-2; D is ambiguous. CDR3 length: 14 amino acids. Trimming shortened V by 0 bases and J by 5 bases, and 10 bases separated the two germline ends. Per the germline V gene, CDR1 is ENHRY and CDR2 is SYGVKD. CDR3 protein: CAISESEGPYGYTF. In DNA, the CDR3 is TGTGCCATCAGTGAGTCAGAGGGTCCATATGGCTACACCTTC.

The sample holds many counts of this clonotype. V gene TRBV13 combines with J gene TRBJ2-1, with 9 bases matching TRBD2. This CDR3 has 15 residues. V shed 5 bases and J 6 bases; nucleotides not matched to a gene: 8. The germline V gene has CDR1 PRHDT and CDR2 FYEKMQ (reference sequence). This chain's CDR3 is CASSPGLASANEQFF. The CDR3 region has the DNA TGTGCCAGCAGCCCCGGACTAGCGTCAGCCAATGAGCAGTTCTTC.

This clonotype was counted between two and nine times. This chain uses TRBV20-1 with TRBJ2-1; 12 nucleotides line up with TRBD2. CDR3 length: 15 amino acids. Per the germline V gene, CDR1 is DFQATT and CDR2 is SNEGSKA (reference sequence). The J segment lost 7 bases and the V segment lost 3 bases, leaving 7 bases of the junction unmatched. DNA for the CDR3: TGCAGTGCTAGCGCTACTAGCGGGAGGTGGAATGAGCAGTTCTTC. Protein sequence: CSASATSGRWNEQFF.

This chain connects TRBV10-3 to TRBJ2-1, with D possibly TRBD1 on 6 matching bases. CDR3 length equals 13 residues. Germline V gene sequence: CDR1 ENHRY, CDR2 SYGVKD. The V end lost 9 bases, the J end lost 0 bases, and 9 bases lay between the germline ends. This CDR3 is CAITGSSYNEQFF. The CDR3 DNA reads as TGTGCCATTACAGGGAGCTCCTACAATGAGCAGTTCTTC.

The chain employs TRBV6-5 and TRBJ2-5; D gene uncertain. The J call may be wrong; the DNA end is better matched by TRBJ2-7. The germline CDR1 and CDR2 sequences are MNHEY and SVGAGI. The CDR3 totals 13 residues. The CDR3, as DNA: TGTGCCAGCAGGGATTCCAAACTGGGCGAGCAGTACTTC. Translation gives CASRDSKLGEQYF.

This clonotype was detected only a few times. This chain connects TRBV11-2 to TRBJ2-7, with TRBD2 matching over 12 bases. Germline V gene sequence: CDR1 SGHAT, CDR2 FQNNGV. V trimming: 6 bases; J trimming: 4 bases; junction bases outside the gene matches: 7. The CDR3 is made up of 15 amino acids. CDR3: CASSSTSGGVYEQYF. CDR3 DNA sequence: TGTGCCAGCAGTTCGACTAGCGGGGGAGTTTACGAGCAGTACTTC.

The chain is built from TRBV6-6 and TRBJ1-1; D not resolved. CDR3 length equals 17 residues. V lost 0 bases, J lost 3 bases, and 17 bases lay in between. From germline, CDR1 is MNHNY and CDR2 SVGAGI (reference sequence). CDR3 residues: CASSYSYPSGLDTEAFF. The CDR3 nucleotides read TGTGCCAGCAGTTACTCGTACCCAAGTGGATTGGACACTGAAGCTTTCTTT.

The genes are TRBV9 and TRBJ2-1, with 8 bases identical to TRBD2. The germline CDR1 and CDR2 sequences are SGDLS and YYNGEE. The CDR3 is 16 amino acids. V shed 3 bases and J 1 base; nucleotides not matched to a gene: 6. The CDR3 DNA is TGTGCCAGCAGCGCGGGGGGGGACACTTCCTACAATGAGCAGTTCTTC. This sequence encodes CASSAGGDTSYNEQFF.

This clonotype was seen once. The chain has TRBV27 and TRBJ2-1; TRBD2 agrees at 12 bases. CDR3 size: 18 residues. In germline, CDR1 is MNHEY, CDR2 SMNVEV (reference sequence). The V gene end was trimmed by 4 bases and the J gene end by 4 bases; junction bases not matched to a gene: 11. CDR3 bases: TGTGCCAGCAGTTCCCCCCCTACTAGCGGGAGGAGATACAATGAGCAGTTCTTC. It specifies CASSSPPTSGRRYNEQFF.

The chain uses TRBV29-1 and TRBJ1-2; weak D call: TRBD1 (6 bases). This CDR3 region has 12 residues. V was cut by 5 bases and J by 9 bases, with 16 bases left in between. Germline V gene data show CDR1 as SQVTM and CDR2 as ANQGSEA. Here the CDR3 DNA reads TGCAGCGTTACACTACAGGGCTCGCGCTACACCTTC. Protein product: CSVTLQGSRYTF. The full variable domain, its missing parts supplied by reference TRBV29-1 and TRBJ1-2, is SAVISQKPSRDICQRGTSLTIQCQVDSQVTMMFWYRQQPGQSLTLIATANQGSEATYESGFVIDKFPISRPNLTFSTLTVSNMSPEDSSIYLCSVTLQGSRYTFGSGTRLTVV.

This rearrangement joins TRBV5-1 to TRBJ2-3, with no clear D. The CDR3 runs to 15 residues. CDR1 SGHRS and CDR2 YFSETQ come from the germline V gene. The ends were cut back, 5 bases at V and 4 bases at J, with 17 bases in the middle. The DNA for the CDR3 is TGCGCCAGCAGACAAAACCCAGTGGTCTCAGATACGCAGTATTTT. It yields the protein CASRQNPVVSDTQYF.

The rearrangement uses TRBV2 and TRBJ2-3; tentative D call: TRBD2 (5 bases). Trimming cost V 4 bases and J 4 bases, with 15 bases left between them. The CDR3 length is 15 residues. The V gene's germline CDR1 is SNHLY and CDR2 FYNNEI. This chain's CDR3 is CASSGGLAASDTQYF. DNA of the CDR3: TGTGCCAGCAGTGGAGGGCTAGCAGCATCAGATACGCAGTATTTT.

The gene calls are TRBV10-3 and TRBJ2-5; possible D gene TRBD1, 6 bases. Germline V gene sequence: CDR1 ENHRY, CDR2 SYGVKD. Trimming shortened V by 10 bases and J by 2 bases, and 17 bases separated the two germline ends. CDR3 length equals 14 residues. In nucleotides, the CDR3 is TGTGCCACCAAGGACAGAAATACTCAAGAGACCCAGTACTTC. It yields the protein CATKDRNTQETQYF.

This chain joins TRBV10-3 and TRBJ1-2, with D uncertain. The CDR3 covers 13 residues. Trimming pared 3 bases from V and 2 bases from J, leaving 7 bases between. CDR1 is ENHRY, CDR2 SYGVKD, per germline. The DNA for the CDR3 is TGTGCCATCAGTGATCTGGGAAACTATGGCTACACCTTC. This sequence encodes CAISDLGNYGYTF.

The sample holds a few counts of this clonotype. V gene TRBV2 combines with J gene TRBJ2-2; maybe TRBD2 (6 bases). This CDR3 has 12 amino acids. Trimming cost V 6 bases and J 7 bases, with 9 bases left between them. CDR1 is SNHLY, CDR2 FYNNEI, per germline. The CDR3 nucleotides read TGTGCCAGCAGGACGACTAGCGGGGAGCTGTTTTTT. Its protein product is CASRTTSGELFF.

The genes are TRBV29-1 and TRBJ2-5, with 9 bases fitting TRBD2. The CDR3 loop spans 14 amino acids. V was clipped by 4 bases and J by 3 bases; unmatched bases: 6. CDR1 SQVTM and CDR2 ANQGSEA come from the germline V gene. Written as DNA, the CDR3 is TGCAGCGTTGCGCCTAGCGGGGCTAAAGAGACCCAGTACTTC. As protein: CSVAPSGAKETQYF.